One sample yielded the 12 T cell receptor beta chains listed below, sequenced in a study of cytomegalovirus exposure and HLA in healthy donors. 60 Vbeta and 13 Jbeta primers were used in PCR. Here immunoSEQ multiplex PCR was the method, and the copy in TCRdb shows in-frame clones only, minus some. The data hold about 190,000 clones, with about 81% observed a single time. Sequenced material: PBMCs. The source of these receptors is a young man in good health and CMV-seropositive.

A few counts support this clone. The chain is built from TRBV5-4 and TRBJ1-4; 9 bases line up with TRBD1. The CDR3 runs to 15 residues. CDR1 SGHNT and CDR2 YYREEE come from the germline V gene (reference sequence). V was pared by 4 bases and J by 6 bases, with 7 bases of the junction left unmatched. CDR3 in amino acids: CASSPPGTGYEKLFF. The CDR3 nucleotides are TGTGCCAGCAGCCCCCCCGGGACAGGGTATGAAAAACTGTTTTTT.

Written as DNA, the CDR3 is TGTGCCAGCAGTCCAACAGGGCGGTACGAGCAGTACTTC. Translating gives CASSPTGRYEQYF. The chain combines TRBV27 with TRBJ2-7; maybe TRBD1 (6 bases). The CDR3 loop spans 13 amino acids. Germline V gene sequence: CDR1 MNHEY, CDR2 SMNVEV (reference sequence). Trimming removed 5 bases at V and 4 bases at J, with 12 bases between.

The chain has TRBV5-1 and TRBJ1-1; 8 bases are a match to TRBD1. This CDR3 region has 14 residues. The germline V gene has CDR1 SGHRS and CDR2 YFSETQ. V was clipped by 4 bases and J by 5 bases; unmatched bases: 7. This CDR3 is CASSLDRDGTEAFF. CDR3 bases: TGCGCCAGCAGCCTGGACAGGGATGGTACTGAAGCTTTCTTT.

This rearrangement joins TRBV5-1 to TRBJ1-1; perhaps TRBD1 as D (5 bases). Germline V lookup: CDR1 SGHRS, CDR2 YFSETQ. Trimming pared 4 bases from V and 1 base from J, leaving 14 bases between. The CDR3 covers 15 residues. The CDR3 region has the DNA TGCGCCAGCAGCCCCCAGGGCTCGAGGAACACTGAAGCTTTCTTT. Its translation: CASSPQGSRNTEAFF. Looking up the rest from reference TRBV5-1 and TRBJ1-1 gives the full variable domain: KAGVTQTPRYLIKTRGQQVTLSCSPISGHRSVSWYQQTPGQGLQFLFEYFSETQRNKGNFPGRFSGRQFSNSRSEMNVSTLELGDSALYLCASSPQGSRNTEAFFGQGTRLTVV.

This clone was counted only a few times. This sequence joins TRBV19 and TRBJ1-1, with 8 bases identical to TRBD1. V was pared by 5 bases and J by 1 base, with 6 bases of the junction left unmatched. The length of the CDR3 is 15 residues. Germline CDR1 reads LNHDA; CDR2 reads SQIVND (reference sequence). The CDR3 protein is CASSSYGTGNTEAFF. The CDR3 nucleotides are TGTGCCAGTAGTTCCTACGGGACAGGGAACACTGAAGCTTTCTTT.

The V call is TRBV30, the J call TRBJ2-1; TRBD1 matches at 7 bases. V lost 3 bases and J lost 9; bases outside the gene matches: 11. CDR1 is GTSNPN, CDR2 SVGIG, per germline (reference sequence). The CDR3 length is 14 residues. The CDR3 coding sequence is TGTGCCTGGAGCCTCGGGACAGATTATAGTGAGCAGTTCTTC. Encoded protein: CAWSLGTDYSEQFF.

The chain recombines TRBV4-2 with TRBJ1-3; a possible D gene is TRBD1 (5 bases). V shed 4 bases and J shed 0 bases, with 10 bases lying between them. The germline V gene has CDR1 LGHNA and CDR2 YNFKEQ. This CDR3 contains 15 residues. CDR3 in amino acids: CASSPEQASGNTIYF. The CDR3 DNA is TGTGCCAGCAGCCCGGAACAGGCCTCTGGAAACACCATATATTTT.

V gene TRBV19 combines with J gene TRBJ2-7, with 9 positions matching TRBD1. The V gene end was trimmed by 5 bases and the J gene end by 2 bases; junction bases not matched to a gene: 7. Germline V gene sequence: CDR1 LNHDA, CDR2 SQIVND (reference sequence). CDR3 length: 15 residues. In nucleotides, the CDR3 is TGTGCCAGTAGTCCGGCGGACAGGGGAACCTACGAGCAGTACTTC. This sequence encodes CASSPADRGTYEQYF.

The chain combines TRBV27 with TRBJ1-1; the D gene is possibly TRBD1 (5 bases). The CDR3 sequence is 15 residues long. Trimming shortened V by 2 bases and J by 3 bases, and 13 bases separated the two germline ends. CDR1 is MNHEY, CDR2 SMNVEV, per germline (reference sequence). The CDR3 nucleotides are TGTGCCAGCAGTTTAGAATCTCGGGGGGACACTGAAGCTTTCTTT. Its protein product is CASSLESRGDTEAFF.

This sequence joins TRBV28 and TRBJ2-2, with D unclear. The CDR3 contains 13 residues. Germline loops: CDR1 MDHEN, CDR2 SYDVKM. Between the trimmed V and J ends, which lost 4 bases and 4 bases, there was a span of 7 bases. CDR3 DNA: TGTGCCAGCAGTTCGTCCGGCACCGGGGAGCTGTTTTTT. Its protein product is CASSSSGTGELFF.

The CDR3 DNA reads as TGTGCCTGGAGTGTCCTTCTGGGGCTAGCGTCGACCGGGGAGCTGTTTTTT. Its translation is CAWSVLLGLASTGELFF. This rearrangement joins TRBV30 to TRBJ2-2; maybe TRBD2 (6 bases). The CDR3 sequence is 17 residues long. Trimming took 0 bases from V and 5 from J, leaving 19 bases between them. The germline gives CDR1 GTSNPN, CDR2 SVGIG (reference sequence).

In its sample, this clone was seen once. This chain joins TRBV7-6 and TRBJ1-5, with TRBD1 as a possible D gene (5 bases). CDR1 and CDR2 from the germline V gene are SGHVS and FNYEAQ. The CDR3 has 13 amino acids. The V gene lost 3 bases and the J gene lost 4 bases, with 7 bases spanning the gap. The CDR3 DNA is TGTGCCAGCAGCTTCGGGGGGAATCAGCCCCAGCATTTT. Translated: CASSFGGNQPQHF.